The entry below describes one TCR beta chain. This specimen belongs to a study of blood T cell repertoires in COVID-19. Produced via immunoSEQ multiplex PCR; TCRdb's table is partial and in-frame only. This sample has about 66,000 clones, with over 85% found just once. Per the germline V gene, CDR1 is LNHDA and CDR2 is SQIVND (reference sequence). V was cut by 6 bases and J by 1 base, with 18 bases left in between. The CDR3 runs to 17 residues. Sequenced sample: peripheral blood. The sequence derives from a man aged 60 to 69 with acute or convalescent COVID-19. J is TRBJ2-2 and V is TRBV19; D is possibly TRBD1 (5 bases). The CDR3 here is CASRTPGAVRNTGELFF. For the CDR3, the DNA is TGTGCCAGTAGGACTCCTGGGGCAGTGAGGAACACCGGGGAGCTGTTTTTT.